This T cell receptor beta chain appears in the sequencing data of a study of T cell clonotyping in hematopoietic cell transplantation. Per the germline V gene, CDR1 is SGHTA and CDR2 is FQGNSA. The ends lost 5 bases at V and 8 bases at J; junction bases unmatched: 6. The CDR3 is made up of 14 amino acids. Libraries were prepared by immunoSEQ multiplex PCR; TCRdb keeps only in-frame clonotypes and omits some of them. The sample has about 41,000 clones; approximately 95% are singletons. Material for sequencing was peripheral blood mononuclear cells. This chain uses TRBV7-2 with TRBJ1-2; TRBD1 matches at 12 bases. The TCR sequence derives from a man under 40 in good health. Some clones in this sample may be carry-over from other donors' samples. The CDR3 reads CASSVGQGAGGYTF. The CDR3 region has the DNA TGTGCCAGCAGCGTGGGACAGGGGGCGGGCGGCTACACCTTC.